The source of this T cell receptor beta chain is a study of Graves' ophthalmopathy and Graves' hyperthyroidism (dated by TCRdb to the late 2010s). In terms of the full investigation: Peripheral blood was collected at initial diagnosis, before any treatment. TCR beta repertoire signatures were used to distinguish Graves' ophthalmopathy from Graves' hyperthyroidism and to predict progression to ophthalmopathy. Following sample collection, hyperthyroidism patients were given methimazole at a starting dose of 30 mg daily, and ophthalmopathy patients were given high-dose intravenous methylprednisolone. In over 5 hyperthyroidism patients, the T-cell repertoire of thyroid tissue was compared with the T-cell repertoire of blood. To explore V-J signatures that separate ophthalmopathy from hyperthyroidism, a discovery set of approximately 100 patients was enrolled, consisting of 40 to 45 with ophthalmopathy and around 60 with stable hyperthyroidism. In total, 135 blood samples were TCR-sequenced: some 40 ophthalmopathy, some 80 hyperthyroidism and about 17 hyperthyroidism-to-ophthalmopathy patients. The independent validation cohort included some 19 hyperthyroidism patients plus 17 patients who later progressed from hyperthyroidism to ophthalmopathy. General conclusions and limits of the study: Most expanded thyroid clonotypes with a frequency above 0.001 also appeared in blood, which suggests that blood repertoires may reflect the immune response in the thyroid. In cross-validation, the 13-signature model distinguished ophthalmopathy from stable hyperthyroidism with just over 85% sensitivity and about 81% specificity, and in the test set the corresponding values were around 78% and 73%. No statistical method was used to set the sample size in advance, and the investigators knew which group each participant was assigned to. In validation, the model predicted ophthalmopathy progression with about 70% sensitivity and about 73% specificity; around twelve predicted patients were CT-confirmed with GO in a median of approximately 6.5 months.

From the cysteine up to the phenylalanine, the CDR3 has a length of 13 residues. The only DNA kept is the CDR3, 39 bases in frame from the first base. The V and J ends are trimmed by 3 bases and 3 bases, leaving 8 bases between them. The ophthalmopathy patients had moderately to severely active disease, with a Clinical Activity Score of 3 or higher, a NOSPECS grade of 4 or higher, and a disease duration of less than 3 months. Patients with other autoimmune diseases, uncontrolled infections, pregnancy or lactation were excluded. Clinical symptoms, serum thyroxine, TRAb, thyroid ultrasound and orbital computed tomography formed the basis of the diagnosis. PBMCs were isolated from about 10 ml of fresh peripheral blood by Ficoll-Paque density gradient centrifugation. Total RNA was extracted using Trizol reagent, and RNA quality was checked on an Agilent 2100 Bioanalyzer. For repertoire sequencing, TCR beta CDR3 regions were amplified from RNA transcripts. HTBI primers and the Qiagen OneStep RT-PCR kit were used in a first-round RT-PCR, which was followed by a second-round multiplex PCR, size selection and purification. Libraries were sequenced on an Illumina HiSeq2000 using paired-end 100 bp reads. On the study's bioinformatics: SOAPnuke was used to process the reads, throwing out any read that had adapters, had uncalled bases, had a mean Phred below 15, or lacked an exact constant-primer or identifier match. COPE v1.2.5 was used to merge high-quality paired reads. Clonotypes were defined as unique nucleotide sequences and were aligned to IMGT TRB V, D and J references using MiTCR v1.1. Analysis was restricted to V-J combinations with a frequency above 0.0001, which covered 98% to 99.2% of repertoires. For each V-J combination, a TCR clonal expansion and chaos score was defined as F50 clonal expansion divided by the chaos observed in the TCRdist matrix. Welch's t-statistics and random forest were used to reduce the features to 10 to 15 V-J combinations, which were then used as input to a naive Bayes classifier. The Morisita-Horn index was used to measure how similar the thyroid and blood repertoires were. TCRdb itself trimmed the public reads at Q25 with fastp, ran MiXCR and retained productive beta chains. Each entry merges the rows of one CDR3 protein and shows their most common DNA and genes. TCRdb, not the original authors, processed these V and J calls. The sample table records 500,000 to 800,000 distinct CDR3 sequences; roughly 41% of these occur just once. The ten top clones hold about 3.3% of the sample.

In this sample, this clonotype turned up many times. Its antigen has not been determined. It has no much larger one-base neighbor in the sample; base qualities were not kept. The chain links TRBV12-3 or TRBV12-4 with TRBJ2-5; the D gene is possibly TRBD1 or TRBD2, each agreeing over 5 bases. This sequence was found in an adult man with Graves' ophthalmopathy. Sequenced input: peripheral blood. The CDR3 here reads CASSLGEEETQYF. The DNA sequence is as follows: TGTGCCAGCAGTTTGGGGGAAGAAGAGACCCAGTACTTC.